These 2 T cell receptor beta chains came from one sample sequenced in a study of human T cells and chemical hapten exposure. TCRdb reanalysed the 5' RACE reads using MiXCR and keeps one entry per CDR3 protein. The sample has 110,000 or so distinct CDR3 sequences, 19% seen once; the top ten hold approximately 3%. It was from unfractionated whole blood that total RNA was extracted. The receptor set was obtained from a human donor in good health.

The genes are TRBV28 and TRBJ2-3, with D maybe TRBD2 (6 bases). The germline V gene has CDR1 MDHEN and CDR2 SYDVKM. The CDR3 extends over 15 amino acids. Trimming stripped 4 bases from V and 3 bases from J, with 14 bases between. The CDR3 sequence: CASSSHGGSTDTQYF. DNA for the CDR3: TGTGCCAGCAGTTCTCACGGGGGTTCGACAGATACGCAGTATTTT.

V gene TRBV12-3 or TRBV12-4 combines with J gene TRBJ2-7; D possibly corresponds to TRBD1 (6 bases). The CDR3 is made up of 14 amino acids. Trimming pared 5 bases from V and 1 base from J, leaving 12 bases between. The CDR3 spells CASSRTENSYEQYF. The CDR3 nucleotides read TGTGCCAGCAGTCGGACAGAGAATTCCTACGAGCAGTACTTC.